A single sample is the source of the 20 T cell receptor beta chains below, sequenced in a study of blood T cell repertoires in COVID-19. Sequenced by immunoSEQ multiplex PCR; TCRdb stores in-frame clones only, minus some. In the table there are some 140,000 clones, about 89% of which are singletons. The sample taken for sequencing was peripheral blood. The receptors shown here come from a man aged 50 to 59 with acute or convalescent COVID-19.

This sequence joins TRBV10-3 and TRBJ2-2, with 9 bases matching TRBD1. After removal of 7 bases from V and 5 bases from J, the junction contained 5 bases not matched to a gene. The CDR3 loop spans 14 amino acids. Germline lookup yields CDR1 ENHRY and CDR2 SYGVKD. CDR3 sequence reads: CAITQGQGTGELFF. In nucleotides, the CDR3 is TGTGCCATCACTCAAGGACAGGGGACCGGGGAGCTGTTTTTT.

The V and J genes are TRBV24-1 and TRBJ1-6; TRBD1 matches 12 bases. Germline loops: CDR1 KGHDR, CDR2 SFDVKD. V lost 4 bases to trimming and J lost 10 bases; unmatched junction nucleotides: 4. The CDR3 has 15 amino acids. The CDR3 DNA reads TGTGCCACCAGTGAGGGACAGGGGGCAAAATCACCCCTCCACTTT. It codes for CATSEGQGAKSPLHF.

The rearrangement joins TRBV2 to TRBJ2-3, with TRBD2 as a possible D gene (6 bases). Germline lookup yields CDR1 SNHLY and CDR2 FYNNEI. The CDR3 runs to 15 residues. V dropped 2 bases and J dropped 1 base, with 10 bases sitting between them. The CDR3 nucleotides are TGTGCCAGCAGTGAATTGCGGGATCGCACAGATACGCAGTATTTT. It translates to CASSELRDRTDTQYF.

This rearrangement joins TRBV28 to TRBJ1-6; D is unclear. Trimming pared 3 bases from V and 10 bases from J, leaving 7 bases between. The V gene's germline CDR1 is MDHEN and CDR2 SYDVKM. The CDR3 has 12 amino acids. This CDR3 is CASSFRVSPLHF. Here the CDR3 DNA reads TGTGCCAGCAGTTTTCGTGTCTCACCCCTCCACTTT.

This clone was seen only once. The chain uses TRBV28 and TRBJ1-5; a possible D gene is TRBD1 (5 bases). Trimming left V 7 bases short and J 7 bases short, with 20 bases between. Germline V gene sequence: CDR1 MDHEN, CDR2 SYDVKM. The CDR3 covers 15 residues. CDR3 sequence: CASTPGQGWGQPQHF. The CDR3 nucleotides are TGTGCCAGCACCCCGGGTCAGGGCTGGGGCCAGCCCCAGCATTTT.

This chain joins TRBV10-3 and TRBJ1-5, with D possibly TRBD1 on 5 matching bases. The germline V gene has CDR1 ENHRY and CDR2 SYGVKD. The CDR3 totals 15 residues. The V end lost 0 bases, the J end lost 7 bases, and 13 bases lay between the germline ends. The CDR3 protein is CAISESGGINQPQHF. CDR3 DNA sequence: TGTGCCATCAGTGAGTCGGGGGGTATTAACCAGCCCCAGCATTTT.

This rearrangement joins TRBV15 to TRBJ1-4; D possibly corresponds to TRBD1 (6 bases). The CDR3 sequence is 16 residues long. The germline V gene has CDR1 LNHNV and CDR2 YYDKDF (reference sequence). V was trimmed by 3 bases and J by 14 bases, leaving 25 bases between them. CDR3 in DNA: TGTGCCACCAGCAGTAGCTCAGGGGCGGTGGGCCAACTTCTGTTTTTT. As protein: CATSSSSGAVGQLLFF.

J is TRBJ2-1 and V is TRBV5-4; 11 nucleotides line up with TRBD2. Looked up from germline, CDR1 is SGHNT and CDR2 is YYREEE (reference sequence). There are 16 residues in the CDR3. J was trimmed by 10 bases and V by 0 bases; bases with no gene match: 9. The CDR3 here is CASSLAASGRRREQFF. The CDR3, as DNA: TGTGCCAGCAGCTTGGCGGCTAGCGGGAGGCGGAGGGAGCAGTTCTTC.

CDR3 in DNA: TGTGCCAGTAGTGGAGACAGGCGCAAAACGAACACTGAAGCTTTCTTT. Protein product: CASSGDRRKTNTEAFF. V is TRBV19 and J is TRBJ1-1; weak D call: TRBD1 (6 bases). The ends were cut back, 5 bases at V and 1 base at J, with 17 bases in the middle. In germline, CDR1 is LNHDA, CDR2 SQIVND (reference sequence). This CDR3 has 16 amino acids.

The chain couples TRBV27 to TRBJ2-3; D perhaps matches TRBD1 (6 bases). The germline V and J ends were trimmed by 3 bases and 1 base, with 11 bases remaining between them. Germline lookup yields CDR1 MNHEY and CDR2 SMNVEV (reference sequence). The CDR3 loop spans 15 amino acids. The CDR3 loop is CASSFGGRGTDTQYF. DNA for the CDR3: TGTGCCAGCAGTTTTGGGGGCCGGGGCACAGATACGCAGTATTTT.

The J gene is TRBJ2-4, the V gene TRBV7-3, with 10 bases lining up with TRBD1. V lost 8 bases to trimming and J lost 8 bases; unmatched junction nucleotides: 9. This CDR3 region has 14 residues. Germline V gene data show CDR1 as SGHTA and CDR2 as FQGTGA. DNA of the CDR3: TGTGCCAGCGGGCCCGGGACAGGGGAACACATTCAGTACTTC. It codes for CASGPGTGEHIQYF. Based on the CDR3 plus reference TRBV7-3 and TRBJ2-4, the full variable domain is GAGVSQTPSNKVTEKGKYVELRCDPISGHTALYWYRQSLGQGPEFLIYFQGTGAADDSGLPNDRFFAVRPEGSVSTLKIQRTERGDSAVYLCASGPGTGEHIQYFGAGTRLSVL.

This clone was found once. The J gene is TRBJ2-2, the V gene TRBV3-1 (or the pseudogene TRBV3-2); possible D gene TRBD2, 6 bases. Germline CDR1 and CDR2: LGHDT and YNNKEL (reference sequence). The ends were cut back, 1 base at V and 0 bases at J, with 9 bases in the middle. This CDR3 is built from 16 residues. Here the CDR3 DNA reads TGTGCCAGCAGCCAAGCCGGCGGGGCGAACACCGGGGAGCTGTTTTTT. Translated, it gives CASSQAGGANTGELFF.

The rearrangement links TRBV5-1 to TRBJ2-7; D is unresolved. Germline CDR1 and CDR2: SGHRS and YFSETQ. The CDR3 length is 13 residues. V dropped 1 base and J dropped 2 bases, with 7 bases sitting between them. This CDR3 reads CASSLPSTYEQYF. For the CDR3, the DNA is TGCGCCAGCAGCTTGCCAAGCACCTACGAGCAGTACTTC.

A note on this clone: The junction departs from the called germline gene at one end, perhaps through a read error. The chain's CDR3 is CASTQWGDPGYGYTF. CDR3 in DNA: TGCGCCAGCACCCAATGGGGGGACCCGGGCTATGGCTACACCTTC. The rearrangement links TRBV4-1 to TRBJ1-2, with D maybe TRBD1 (5 bases). This CDR3 region has 15 residues. The germline CDR1 and CDR2 sequences are MGHRA and YSYEKL.

V and J are TRBV6-1 and TRBJ1-5, with D maybe TRBD1 (5 bases). This CDR3 spans 17 amino acids. Looked up from germline, CDR1 is MNHNS and CDR2 is SASEGT. V shed 4 bases and J shed 0 bases, with 16 bases lying between them. The CDR3 DNA follows: TGTGCCAGCAGTGGCCCGACAGAAAAGTATAGCAATCAGCCCCAGCATTTT. It yields the protein CASSGPTEKYSNQPQHF.

The rearrangement joins TRBV3-1 (or the pseudogene TRBV3-2) to TRBJ2-5; 11 positions agree with TRBD1. The CDR3 sequence is 16 residues long. Germline lookup yields CDR1 LGHDT and CDR2 YNNKEL (reference sequence). The V and J ends lost 4 bases and 4 bases, in that order; junction bases with no gene match: 8. CDR3 residues: CASSPGRTGGVETQYF. DNA for the CDR3: TGTGCCAGCAGCCCAGGCAGGACAGGGGGCGTAGAGACCCAGTACTTC.

The chain joins TRBV28 to TRBJ1-2; possibly TRBD1 for D (6 bases). Germline loops: CDR1 MDHEN, CDR2 SYDVKM. Trimming took off 6 bases at V and 1 base at J, with 15 bases between the two ends. The length of the CDR3 is 15 residues. CDR3 DNA sequence: TGTGCCAGCAGGGTGGGTGGGGGCCTTAACTATGGCTACACCTTC. Translation gives CASRVGGGLNYGYTF.

The chain carries TRBV27 and TRBJ1-2; weak D call: TRBD1 (6 bases). The V end was cut by 0 bases, the J end by 4 bases, with 9 bases between. This CDR3 spans 14 amino acids. Germline V CDR1 and CDR2: MNHEY, SMNVEV (reference sequence). CDR3 amino acids: CASSLSGQIYGYTF. CDR3 DNA: TGTGCCAGCAGTTTATCAGGACAGATCTATGGCTACACCTTC.

The chain couples TRBV5-8 to TRBJ2-7; 10 nucleotides line up with TRBD2. The CDR3 extends over 15 amino acids. V was clipped by 4 bases and J by 4 bases; unmatched bases: 8. Germline V gene sequence: CDR1 SGHTS, CDR2 YDEGEE. CDR3 in DNA: TGTGCCAGCAGCGTATCCGGGACTAGCGCGTACGAGCAGTACGTC. It encodes CASSVSGTSAYEQYV.

The J gene is TRBJ1-2, the V gene TRBV18, with D possibly TRBD1 on 5 matching bases. With 2 bases removed from V and 0 bases from J, the gap between germline ends came to 10 bases. The CDR3 sequence is 15 residues long. The germline V gene has CDR1 KGHSH and CDR2 LQKENI. This CDR3 reads CASSPSQGTNYGYTF. DNA of the CDR3: TGTGCCAGCTCACCATCGCAGGGTACTAACTATGGCTACACCTTC.